The 27 T cell receptor beta chains in this list originate from one sample, sequenced in a study of molecular identifiers for immune sequencing clone quantification. TCRdb re-called the PCR reads with MiXCR, one entry per CDR3 protein. The sample lists about 640,000 distinct CDR3 sequences; 15% to 20% were seen once. Sequencing input: naive CD8+ T cells from blood, with Jurkat cell RNA spiked in. Stated subset: FACS-sorted CD8+CD4-CCR7+CD45RA+ naive T cells. These receptors originate from a human donor in good health. Some libraries in this study had Jurkat cell RNA spiked in.

V and J are TRBV19 and TRBJ2-7; possible D gene TRBD1, 5 bases. Germline V gene sequence: CDR1 LNHDA, CDR2 SQIVND (reference sequence). The germline V and J ends were trimmed by 5 bases and 1 base, with 15 bases remaining between them. This CDR3 contains 15 residues. The DNA for the CDR3 is TGTGCCAGTAGTCCCTCCCGGGCAGGGTCCTACGAGCAGTACTTC. Protein sequence: CASSPSRAGSYEQYF.

In this sample, this clonotype turned up many times. The chain recombines TRBV7-9 with TRBJ2-6, with TRBD1 matching 10 bases. There are 18 residues in the CDR3. Trimming removed 5 bases from V and 2 bases from J; junction bases left unmatched: 9. Germline V gene data show CDR1 as SEHNR and CDR2 as FQNEAQ (reference sequence). CDR3 nucleotide sequence: TGTGCCAGCAGCATCGCGCCGGGACAGGGGCCTGGGGCCAACGTCCTGACTTTC. Protein product: CASSIAPGQGPGANVLTF. The variable domain in full, with the rest retrieved from reference TRBV7-9 and TRBJ2-6, is DTGVSQNPRHKITKRGQNVTFRCDPISEHNRLYWYRQTLGQGPEFLTYFQNEAQLEKSRLLSDRFSAERPKGSFSTLEIQRTEQGDSAMYLCASSIAPGQGPGANVLTFGAGSRLTVL.

CDR3 in amino acids: CASSLSGGSPEKLFF. CDR3 coding DNA: TGTGCCAGCAGTTTGTCCGGGGGTAGCCCTGAAAAACTGTTTTTT. The chain has TRBV27 and TRBJ1-4; D is possibly TRBD1 (5 bases). CDR1 is MNHEY, CDR2 SMNVEV, per germline (reference sequence). This CDR3 region has 15 residues. V dropped 3 bases and J dropped 7 bases, with 15 bases sitting between them.

At least ten counts were recorded for this clonotype. This chain uses TRBV9 with TRBJ2-7; a possible D gene is TRBD2 (6 bases). This CDR3 contains 15 residues. CDR1 is SGDLS, CDR2 YYNGEE, per germline. Trimming pared 4 bases from V and 7 bases from J, leaving 21 bases between. The CDR3 DNA reads TGTGCCAGCAGCCCCCGGAAGGAGGGGTTGTGGGAGCAGTACTTC. Its protein product is CASSPRKEGLWEQYF.

This clonotype was observed many times. This chain joins TRBV30 and TRBJ1-5; 7 bases fit TRBD1. V was pared by 1 base and J by 8 bases, with 8 bases of the junction left unmatched. The CDR3 contains 14 residues. Germline loops: CDR1 GTSNPN, CDR2 SVGIG (reference sequence). CDR3 DNA: TGTGCCTGGAGTGCGACAGGGCCATGGAAGCCCCAGCATTTT. Translation: CAWSATGPWKPQHF.

Worth noting for this clonotype: This may come from a read error, since a much larger clone is one base off. The chain recombines TRBV6-1 with TRBJ1-5; a possible D gene is TRBD1 (5 bases). V was clipped by 4 bases and J by 12 bases, with 22 bases between them. The CDR3 length is 15 residues. CDR1 and CDR2 from the germline V gene are MNHNS and SASEGT. In DNA form, the CDR3 reads TGTGCCAGCAGTGGAGTTTGGGGGGTGCGCACGGGCCAGCATTTT. Translating it yields CASSGVWGVRTGQHF.

The V gene is TRBV12-3 or TRBV12-4, the J gene TRBJ2-1; 10 bases fit TRBD1. The CDR3 is 15 amino acids. Losses at the gene ends were 6 bases for V and 4 bases for J; bases not matched to a gene: 6. CDR3 sequence: CASRARDRGYNEQFF. For the CDR3, the DNA is TGTGCCAGCAGGGCCCGGGACAGGGGATACAATGAGCAGTTCTTC.

This clonotype was detected many times. The chain couples TRBV3-1 to TRBJ1-1, with D possibly TRBD1 on 5 matching bases. Germline CDR1 and CDR2: LGHDT and YNNKEL (reference sequence). The CDR3 consists of 15 residues. The V gene lost 5 bases and the J gene lost 8 bases, with 21 bases spanning the gap. The CDR3 region has the DNA TGTGCCAGCAGCACCCGGACATTCCTGGCGGGGGAAGCTTTCTTT. Its protein product is CASSTRTFLAGEAFF.

This clonotype has a count of ten or more. The chain employs TRBV20-1 and TRBJ2-7, with D perhaps matching TRBD1 (5 bases). CDR3 length equals 13 residues. Germline CDR1 reads DFQATT; CDR2 reads SNEGSKA (reference sequence). The V end lost 6 bases, the J end lost 2 bases, and 14 bases lay between the germline ends. The CDR3 region has the DNA TGCAGTGCCGAGGACACGGAAACCTACGAGCAGTACTTC. Translation: CSAEDTETYEQYF.

For this clonotype: Given a much more abundant clone one base away, this may be a read error. The gene calls are TRBV2 and TRBJ1-1; D ambiguous. The germline V gene encodes CDR1 SNHLY and CDR2 FYNNEI. This CDR3 contains 13 residues. The CDR3 coding sequence is TGTGCCGGCAGTCGTGGGATGGGCACTGAAGCTTTCTTT. Its translation is CAGSRGMGTEAFF.

This clonotype was detected ten times or more. The J gene is TRBJ2-7, the V gene TRBV4-3; 9 nucleotides agree with TRBD2. CDR3 length: 19 residues. Germline trimming cut 0 bases from V and 3 bases from J; bases unmatched to any gene: 15. Germline-derived CDR1 and CDR2 are LGHNA and YSLEER. CDR3 sequence: CASSQEHPGLASDYYEQYF. The CDR3 coding sequence is TGCGCCAGCAGCCAAGAACACCCGGGACTAGCCTCCGACTACTACGAGCAGTACTTC.

This clonotype appeared a few times. A much larger clone sits a single nucleotide away, making a read error possible. This rearrangement joins TRBV20-1 to TRBJ2-3; TRBD1 or TRBD2 may be the D gene (5 bases each). This CDR3 has 14 amino acids. Trimming took 6 bases from V and 3 from J, leaving 16 bases between them. Germline CDR1 DFQATT, CDR2 SNEGSKA (reference sequence). DNA for the CDR3: TGCAGTGCAAGGGACCTTTCGGAAACAGATACGCAGTATTTT. It translates to CSARDLSETDTQYF.

Many counts were recorded for this clonotype. The chain links TRBV9 to TRBJ2-2; D remains unclear. This CDR3 has 16 residues. V lost 1 base and J 0 bases, leaving 10 bases between the germline ends. Germline-derived CDR1 and CDR2 are SGDLS and YYNGEE. In DNA, the CDR3 is TGTGCCAGCAGCGTATACTCCGAACCGAACACCGGGGAGCTGTTTTTT. Translated, it gives CASSVYSEPNTGELFF.

This clonotype showed up many times. The chain employs TRBV20-1 and TRBJ2-7; no reliable D call. Germline V CDR1 and CDR2: DFQATT, SNEGSKA (reference sequence). There are 13 residues in the CDR3. With 6 bases removed from V and 5 bases from J, the gap between germline ends came to 17 bases. CDR3 protein: CSATLGILNEQYF. CDR3 nucleotide sequence: TGCAGTGCCACATTAGGTATTCTGAACGAGCAGTACTTC.

In the case of this clonotype: Given a much more abundant clone one base away, this may be a read error. The J gene is TRBJ2-7, the V gene TRBV5-1; no reliable D call. CDR1 and CDR2 (germline): SGHRS, YFSETQ. The CDR3 length is 13 residues. With 3 bases removed from V and 6 bases from J, the gap between germline ends came to 13 bases. CDR3 amino acids: CASSSLSAVEQYF. CDR3 bases: TGCGCCAGCAGCTCCCTCAGTGCGGTCGAGCAGTACTTC.

V usage is TRBV6-2 or TRBV6-3 and J usage is TRBJ2-7, with 7 bases identical to TRBD1. Trimming removed 7 bases from V and 0 bases from J; junction bases left unmatched: 12. CDR1 is MNHEY, CDR2 SVGEGT, per germline. There are 16 residues in the CDR3. The CDR3 coding sequence is TGTGCCAGCATCTACTCACTGGACAGGAACTCCTACGAGCAGTACTTC. Protein product: CASIYSLDRNSYEQYF.

There are many counts of this clonotype. This chain uses TRBV7-9 with TRBJ2-2; weak D call: TRBD1 (6 bases). This CDR3 is built from 17 residues. V lost 2 bases and J lost 0, with 13 bases in between. CDR1 is SEHNR, CDR2 FQNEAQ, per germline (reference sequence). This CDR3 reads CASSLYQGPANTGELFF. The CDR3 DNA is TGTGCCAGCAGCTTATACCAGGGGCCAGCGAACACCGGGGAGCTGTTTTTT.

This clonotype was counted at least ten times. The chain employs TRBV12-5 and TRBJ2-3, with a tentative D call TRBD1 (5 bases). Trimming took off 3 bases at V and 0 bases at J, with 13 bases between the two ends. This CDR3 spans 16 amino acids. Germline loops: CDR1 LGHNT, CDR2 FRNRAP. This CDR3 reads CASGFSTDTSTDTQYF. The DNA of the CDR3 is TGTGCTAGTGGTTTCTCGACGGACACTAGCACAGATACGCAGTATTTT. Together with reference TRBV12-5 and TRBJ2-3, the CDR3 gives the full variable domain: DARVTQTPRHKVTEMGQEVTMRCQPILGHNTVFWYRQTMMQGLELLAYFRNRAPLDDSGMPKDRFSAEMPDATLATLKIQPSEPRDSAVYFCASGFSTDTSTDTQYFGPGTRLTVL.

This clonotype has a count of ten or more. The V gene is TRBV7-6, the J gene TRBJ2-6; no clear D. CDR1 is SGHVS, CDR2 FNYEAQ, per germline. The CDR3 runs 18 residues. V was shortened by 1 base and J by 4 bases, with 17 bases between the two germline ends. DNA for the CDR3: TGTGCCAGCAGCTTAGGAGTCTCTTTTGACTGGGGGGCCAACGTCCTGACTTTC. Protein: CASSLGVSFDWGANVLTF.

This clonotype was detected a few times. The chain couples TRBV2 to TRBJ2-2, with D perhaps matching TRBD1 (5 bases). The CDR3 covers 15 residues. Germline-derived CDR1 and CDR2 are SNHLY and FYNNEI. The V gene lost 4 bases and the J gene lost 3 bases, with 12 bases spanning the gap. The CDR3 DNA follows: TGTGCCAGCAGTGCGGGCAGGGTGTACACCGGGGAGCTGTTTTTT. Protein product: CASSAGRVYTGELFF. Supplemented by reference TRBV2 and TRBJ2-2, the full variable domain reads EPEVTQTPSHQVTQMGQEVILRCVPISNHLYFYWYRQILGQKVEFLVSFYNNEISEKSEIFDDQFSVERPDGSNFTLKIRSTKLEDSAMYFCASSAGRVYTGELFFGEGSRLTVL.

The chain couples TRBV4-1 to TRBJ2-7, with D perhaps TRBD2 (6 bases). Germline CDR1 MGHRA, CDR2 YSYEKL. This CDR3 region has 13 residues. V was clipped by 3 bases and J by 6 bases, with 12 bases between them. CDR3 residues: CASSQGGGLEQYF. As DNA, the CDR3 is TGCGCCAGCAGCCAGGGAGGAGGGCTCGAGCAGTACTTC.

Of note for this clonotype: A much larger clonotype is one base distant, so this may be a read error. J is TRBJ2-1 and V is TRBV6-5; maybe TRBD2 (5 bases). V was pared by 0 bases and J by 9 bases, with 12 bases between. Germline values: CDR1 MNHEY, CDR2 SVGAGI. The CDR3 has 14 amino acids. The DNA for the CDR3 is TGTGCCAGCAGTTACTCGAGGGTGGGCAGTGAGCAGTTCTTC. It encodes CASSYSRVGSEQFF.

This clonotype was observed at least ten times. The gene calls are TRBV6-5 and TRBJ2-7, with unresolved D. Germline assignment: CDR1 MNHEY and CDR2 SVGAGI. Trimming took off 7 bases at V and 6 bases at J, with 16 bases between the two ends. The CDR3 is made up of 13 amino acids. The CDR3 sequence: CASTPPLSGEQYF. The CDR3 DNA is TGTGCCAGCACCCCTCCCTTGTCCGGCGAGCAGTACTTC.

The chain joins TRBV12-3 or TRBV12-4 to TRBJ2-6; D remains ambiguous. The CDR3 loop spans 18 amino acids. With 2 bases removed from V and 1 base from J, the gap between germline ends came to 15 bases. DNA for the CDR3: TGTGCCAGCAGTTTATATAGGGCTGGGTCTTCTGGGGCCAACGTCCTGACTTTC. Its translation is CASSLYRAGSSGANVLTF.

This clonotype came up many times. The rearrangement links TRBV13 to TRBJ1-4; no clear D gene. This CDR3 has 13 amino acids. V shed 1 base and J shed 12 bases, with 12 bases lying between them. Germline values: CDR1 PRHDT, CDR2 FYEKMQ (reference sequence). CDR3 sequence (DNA): TGTGCCAGCAGCTTAGTCGTGGTTGGGGAACTGTTTTTT. Translation gives CASSLVVVGELFF.

The sample holds many counts of this clonotype. The chain links TRBV6-5 to TRBJ2-1; 8 nucleotides line up with TRBD1. Trimming took 5 bases from V and 4 from J; bases not matched to a gene: 7. Germline V lookup: CDR1 MNHEY, CDR2 SVGAGI. This CDR3 spans 15 amino acids. The DNA of the CDR3 is TGTGCCAGCAGTGCTGGACAGGGACTTTACAATGAGCAGTTCTTC. Encoded protein: CASSAGQGLYNEQFF.

This sequence joins TRBV30 and TRBJ1-1, with D hard to call. The CDR3 is made up of 13 amino acids. Deletions cut 6 bases from V and 0 bases from J, with 11 bases between. The germline V gene encodes CDR1 GTSNPN and CDR2 SVGIG (reference sequence). The CDR3 DNA follows: TGTGCCTGCCAGGTAGGGATGAACACTGAAGCTTTCTTT. Translated: CACQVGMNTEAFF.